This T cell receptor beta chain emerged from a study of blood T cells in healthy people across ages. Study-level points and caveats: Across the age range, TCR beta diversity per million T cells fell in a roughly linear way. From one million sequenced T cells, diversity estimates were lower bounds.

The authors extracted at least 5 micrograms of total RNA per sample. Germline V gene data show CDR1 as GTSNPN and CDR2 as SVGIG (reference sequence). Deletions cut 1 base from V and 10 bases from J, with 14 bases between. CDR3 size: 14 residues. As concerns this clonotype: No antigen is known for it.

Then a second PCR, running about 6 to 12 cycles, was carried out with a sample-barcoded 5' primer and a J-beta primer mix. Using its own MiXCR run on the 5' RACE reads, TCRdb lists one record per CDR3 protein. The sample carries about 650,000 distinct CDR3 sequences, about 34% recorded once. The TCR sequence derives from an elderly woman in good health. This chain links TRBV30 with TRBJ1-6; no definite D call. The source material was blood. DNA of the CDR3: TGTGCCTGGAGTGCCCGGGGTGGATGGTCACCCCTCCACTTT. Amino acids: CAWSARGGWSPLHF.